The 32 T cell receptor beta chains in this list originate from one sample, sequenced in a study of cytomegalovirus exposure and HLA in healthy donors (dated by TCRdb to about 2017). Library prep was done by the immunoSEQ multiplex PCR assay. A mixture of 60 forward primers for TCR Vbeta segments and 13 reverse primers for TCR Jbeta segments was used in the multiplex PCR. TCRdb re-hosts the immuneACCESS table, in-frame sequences only. Its copies lack some clones; in the studies checked, an unresolved V gene accounts for under half of them, and the cause for the rest is not known. Present in this sample are some 150,000 clones, roughly 82% of which were seen just once. The biggest ten clones account for about 6.5% of the sample. Sequencing was carried out using PBMCs. The receptors come from a man aged 25 to 40 in good health and CMV-seronegative.

This chain uses TRBV15 with TRBJ2-5; D gene unclear. V was pared by 4 bases and J by 5 bases, with 14 bases between. This CDR3 is 14 amino acids long. Germline values: CDR1 LNHNV, CDR2 YYDKDF (reference sequence). DNA of the CDR3: TGTGCCACCAGCACCGTAGCCCCCTCCGAGACCCAGTACTTC. The encoded protein is CATSTVAPSETQYF. The whole variable domain, filled in from reference TRBV15 and TRBJ2-5, reads DAMVIQNPRYQVTQFGKPVTLSCSQTLNHNVMYWYQQKSSQAPKLLFHYYDKDFNNEADTPDNFQSRRPNTSFCFLDIRSPGLGDTAMYLCATSTVAPSETQYFGPGTRLLVL.

The V and J genes are TRBV28 and TRBJ1-5; tentatively, D is TRBD1 (6 bases). Germline V gene sequence: CDR1 MDHEN, CDR2 SYDVKM. This CDR3 comprises 22 residues. Trimming took 1 base from V and 7 from J, leaving 35 bases between them. CDR3 protein: CASSLSSLAQGFVSGRGQPQHF. In DNA, the CDR3 is TGTGCCAGCAGTTTATCCTCTTTGGCTCAGGGGTTTGTGTCGGGAAGGGGGCAGCCCCAGCATTTT. Full variable domain (missing parts from reference TRBV28 and TRBJ1-5): DVKVTQSSRYLVKRTGEKVFLECVQDMDHENMFWYRQDPGLGLRLIYFSYDVKMKEKGDIPEGYSVSREKKERFSLILESASTNQTSMYLCASSLSSLAQGFVSGRGQPQHFGDGTRLSIL.

The chain recombines TRBV2 with TRBJ1-5, with a tentative D call TRBD1 (5 bases). Trimming shortened V by 4 bases and J by 1 base, and 11 bases separated the two germline ends. Germline-derived CDR1 and CDR2 are SNHLY and FYNNEI. This CDR3 is 15 amino acids long. The CDR3 region has the DNA TGTGCCAGCAGTGCCAGGGATGGGAGCAATCAGCCCCAGCATTTT. Protein product: CASSARDGSNQPQHF.

V usage is TRBV5-1 and J usage is TRBJ2-1; D is possibly TRBD2 (6 bases). This CDR3 comprises 14 residues. Trimming removed 4 bases from V and 5 bases from J, with 13 bases in between. Germline CDR1 and CDR2: SGHRS and YFSETQ. CDR3 in DNA: TGCGCCAGCAGCAGCGGGCCGAGGGACAATGAGCAGTTCTTC. Encoded protein: CASSSGPRDNEQFF.

The genes are TRBV6-4 and TRBJ2-1, with D perhaps matching TRBD1 (7 bases). Germline loops: CDR1 MRHNA, CDR2 SNTAGT. The V gene lost 0 bases and the J gene lost 4 bases, with 10 bases spanning the gap. The CDR3 consists of 15 residues. The CDR3 bases are TGTGCCAGCAGTGACTCTGCAGGGGGGTACAATGAGCAGTTCTTC. It encodes CASSDSAGGYNEQFF.

This clone showed up just a few times. The chain is built from TRBV4-1 and TRBJ1-2; 8 nucleotides agree with TRBD1. The CDR3 extends over 16 amino acids. Trimming took 1 base from V and 6 from J; bases not matched to a gene: 10. Looked up from germline, CDR1 is MGHRA and CDR2 is YSYEKL. CDR3 residues: CASSQGLRGRINGYTF. The CDR3 region has the DNA TGCGCCAGCAGCCAAGGTCTCAGGGGGCGGATTAATGGCTACACCTTC.

The rearrangement joins TRBV13 to TRBJ1-4; 9 bases line up with TRBD1. The CDR3 extends over 14 amino acids. The ends lost 5 bases at V and 7 bases at J; junction bases unmatched: 5. Per germline, CDR1 PRHDT and CDR2 FYEKMQ (reference sequence). DNA of the CDR3: TGTGCCAGCAGCAGACAGGGGGAGGGTGAAAAACTGTTTTTT. This sequence encodes CASSRQGEGEKLFF.

V is TRBV14 and J is TRBJ2-7; possibly TRBD2 for D (5 bases). Germline CDR1 is SGHDN and CDR2 is FVKESK. This CDR3 comprises 12 residues. The germline V and J ends were trimmed by 0 bases and 9 bases, with 9 bases remaining between them. The CDR3 sequence: CASSQDREWQYF. DNA of the CDR3: TGTGCCAGCAGCCAAGATAGGGAGTGGCAGTACTTC.

V is TRBV28 and J is TRBJ1-3; weak D call: TRBD1 (5 bases). The CDR3 covers 15 residues. Germline V gives CDR1 MDHEN, CDR2 SYDVKM. Trimming removed 5 bases from V and 3 bases from J, with 14 bases in between. The CDR3 spells CASSLGGSGGNTIYF. The CDR3 DNA follows: TGTGCCAGCAGTCTGGGGGGTTCTGGTGGAAACACCATATATTTT.

DNA of the CDR3: TGTGCCAGTTCGGAGGGACAGCTCGAGACCCAGTACTTC. Translated, it gives CASSEGQLETQYF. The chain has TRBV19 and TRBJ2-5; tentative D call: TRBD1 (7 bases). CDR1 and CDR2 (germline): LNHDA, SQIVND (reference sequence). Trimming took off 8 bases at V and 5 bases at J, with 15 bases between the two ends. This CDR3 has 13 residues.

This clone was observed a single time. The CDR3 protein is CASSLPSDSYNEQFF. CDR3 nucleotide sequence: TGCGCCAGCAGCTTGCCCAGCGACTCCTACAATGAGCAGTTCTTC. The genes are TRBV5-1 and TRBJ2-1; D not resolved. The CDR3 sequence is 15 residues long. Germline V gives CDR1 SGHRS, CDR2 YFSETQ. V lost 1 base and J lost 0, with 8 bases in between.

With respect to this clone: Compared with germline, one end of the junction differs, possibly owing to a read error. This chain uses TRBV7-9 with TRBJ1-4, with TRBD1 matching over 8 bases. This CDR3 is built from 17 residues. CDR1 SEHNR and CDR2 FQNEAQ come from the germline V gene (reference sequence). The DNA of the CDR3 is TGTTCCAGCAGCTTAGAGAGACAGGGGATGGCTAATGAAAAACTGTTTTTT. This encodes CSSSLERQGMANEKLFF.

The table lists this clone with a count of one. The chain uses TRBV6-4 and TRBJ2-5, with D possibly being TRBD1 (6 bases). Germline CDR1 is MRHNA and CDR2 is SNTAGT. V was shortened by 7 bases and J by 5 bases, with 14 bases between the two germline ends. CDR3 size: 13 residues. Written as DNA, the CDR3 is TGTGCCAGCATGCAGGGGCGGCGGGAGACCCAGTACTTC. This codes for CASMQGRRETQYF.

The CDR3 DNA follows: TGTGCCAGCAGCCTCGGTCACAGGGTATCTGAAGCTTTCTTT. Residues: CASSLGHRVSEAFF. J is TRBJ1-1 and V is TRBV6-5; D is perhaps TRBD1 (6 bases). In germline, CDR1 is MNHEY, CDR2 SVGAGI. The CDR3 spans 14 residues. V lost 6 bases, J lost 6 bases, and 17 bases lay in between.

This clone was counted only a few times. The rearrangement uses TRBV7-9 and TRBJ2-3; D remains unclear. The CDR3 is 15 residues long. Germline lookup yields CDR1 SEHNR and CDR2 FQNEAQ (reference sequence). The V end lost 0 bases, the J end lost 0 bases, and 7 bases lay between the germline ends. The DNA for the CDR3 is TGTGCCAGCAGCTTAGCTGGCGGTAGCACAGATACGCAGTATTTT. Translation gives CASSLAGGSTDTQYF.

Comment on this clone: The junction departs from germline at one end; a sequencing error may be responsible. The chain links TRBV6-5 to TRBJ1-1; 8 bases align to TRBD1. CDR1 is MNHEY and CDR2 is SVGAGI in the germline V gene. The CDR3 totals 15 residues. CDR3 sequence: CASSNSGQGNTEAFF. The CDR3 region has the DNA TGTGCCAGCAGTAACTCCGGACAGGGGAACACTGAAGCTTTCTTT.

The V gene is TRBV14, the J gene TRBJ2-5; no firm D call. Between the trimmed V and J ends, which lost 2 bases and 5 bases, there was a span of 18 bases. Germline CDR1 SGHDN, CDR2 FVKESK. CDR3 length equals 16 residues. The CDR3 sequence: CASSQFRAPRRETQYF. CDR3 DNA: TGTGCCAGCAGCCAATTTCGAGCGCCCCGTAGGGAGACCCAGTACTTC.

This clone was found a few times. This chain connects TRBV4-2 to TRBJ2-1; 8 bases agree with TRBD2. The CDR3 sequence is 16 residues long. J was trimmed by 7 bases and V by 3 bases; bases with no gene match: 11. Germline CDR1 LGHNA, CDR2 YNFKEQ. The CDR3, as DNA: TGTGCCAGCAGCCATGAGACGAGCGGGAGTTTGAATGAGCAGTTCTTC. This gives the protein CASSHETSGSLNEQFF.

The V and J genes are TRBV5-5 and TRBJ2-1, with 10 bases identical to TRBD2. With 2 bases clipped from V and 0 bases from J, the junction kept 8 bases outside the gene matches. In germline, CDR1 is SGHKS, CDR2 YYEKEE (reference sequence). The CDR3 loop spans 18 amino acids. The CDR3 protein is CASSFISGGGSSYNEQFF. For the CDR3, the DNA is TGTGCCAGCAGCTTCATCAGCGGGGGGGGAAGCTCCTACAATGAGCAGTTCTTC.

This clone came up once. The V gene is TRBV9, the J gene TRBJ2-3; the match to TRBD2 covers 7 bases. CDR3 length equals 15 residues. Unmatched junction bases numbered 2, after V lost 0 bases and J lost 1 base. Looked up from germline, CDR1 is SGDLS and CDR2 is YYNGEE. The CDR3, as DNA: TGTGCCAGCAGCGTAGGGGCGGGGGGCACAGATACGCAGTATTTT. This encodes CASSVGAGGTDTQYF.

A single count supports this clone. The chain is built from TRBV19 and TRBJ1-6; possible D gene TRBD1, 6 bases. This CDR3 has 14 amino acids. The V end lost 3 bases, the J end lost 10 bases, and 13 bases lay between the germline ends. Germline V CDR1 and CDR2: LNHDA, SQIVND (reference sequence). In DNA form, the CDR3 reads TGTGCCAGTAGTATGGGACATGGGTACTCACCCCTCCACTTT. Translating it yields CASSMGHGYSPLHF.

The chain carries TRBV7-2 and TRBJ2-7, with 9 bases matching TRBD2. Germline CDR1 is SGHTA and CDR2 is FQGNSA. V gave up 5 bases and J gave up 4 bases; unmatched junction bases: 12. The CDR3 spans 16 residues. In DNA, the CDR3 is TGTGCCAGCAGCCCGGGAGTAGCGGGAGAGAAGTACGAGCAGTACTTC. Amino acids: CASSPGVAGEKYEQYF.

V and J are TRBV9 and TRBJ2-5; possible D gene TRBD2, 6 bases. The DNA end is more similar to TRBJ2-7, so the J call may be wrong. Germline V gives CDR1 SGDLS, CDR2 YYNGEE. The CDR3 covers 15 residues. CDR3 protein: CASSPRLADPYEQYF. The CDR3 coding sequence is TGTGCCAGCAGCCCCCGCTTAGCGGATCCCTACGAGCAGTACTTC.

The rearrangement joins TRBV11-3 to TRBJ2-3, with a tentative D call TRBD1 (6 bases). V lost 5 bases, J lost 0 bases, and 15 bases lay in between. The CDR3 sequence is 16 residues long. From germline, CDR1 is SGHNT and CDR2 YENEEA. The CDR3 DNA sequence: TGTGCCAGCAGCCATGGACAGCCCCCCAGCACAGATACGCAGTATTTT. Translated, it gives CASSHGQPPSTDTQYF.

The chain links TRBV5-1 to TRBJ1-1; D not certain. The CDR3 totals 14 residues. Germline CDR1 SGHRS, CDR2 YFSETQ. Trimming took off 1 base at V and 4 bases at J, with 11 bases between the two ends. CDR3 DNA: TGCGCCAGCAGCTTGACAGATGGTACCACTGAAGCTTTCTTT. It codes for CASSLTDGTTEAFF.

The rearrangement links TRBV4-1 to TRBJ2-3; TRBD2 might be the D (5 bases). Germline V gene sequence: CDR1 MGHRA, CDR2 YSYEKL. Between the trimmed V and J ends, which lost 4 bases and 6 bases, there was a span of 17 bases. This CDR3 has 15 amino acids. This chain's CDR3 is CASSLALAPADTQYF. The CDR3, as DNA: TGCGCCAGCAGCCTGGCGCTAGCTCCCGCGGATACGCAGTATTTT.

This rearrangement joins TRBV7-9 to TRBJ2-7; D uncertain. The CDR3 consists of 13 residues. V dropped 2 bases and J dropped 7 bases, with 12 bases sitting between them. Per the germline V gene, CDR1 is SEHNR and CDR2 is FQNEAQ (reference sequence). The CDR3 loop is CASSLIGTREQYF. The CDR3, as DNA: TGTGCCAGCAGCTTAATTGGTACGAGAGAGCAGTACTTC.

V usage is TRBV5-4 and J usage is TRBJ2-7; no firm D call. Trimming removed 4 bases at V and 0 bases at J, with 11 bases between. CDR1 and CDR2 from the germline V gene are SGHNT and YYREEE (reference sequence). The CDR3 runs to 14 residues. CDR3 sequence: CASSNTGSSYEQYF. Written as DNA, the CDR3 is TGTGCCAGCAGCAATACGGGTAGCTCCTACGAGCAGTACTTC.

The rearrangement links TRBV9 to TRBJ1-3; the D gene is possibly TRBD1 (6 bases). The CDR3 is 14 amino acids. Germline V gene sequence: CDR1 SGDLS, CDR2 YYNGEE. Trimming left V 5 bases short and J 0 bases short, with 9 bases between. CDR3 sequence: CASRGGGSGNTIYF. Here the CDR3 DNA reads TGTGCCAGCAGAGGGGGGGGCTCTGGAAACACCATATATTTT.

This chain joins TRBV7-3 and TRBJ2-2; D gene unclear. Trimming left V 6 bases short and J 6 bases short, with 11 bases between. CDR3 size: 13 residues. Germline V gives CDR1 SGHTA, CDR2 FQGTGA. CDR3 bases: TGTGCCAGCAGGCGAGGCGCACCCGGGGAGCTGTTTTTT. Residues: CASRRGAPGELFF.

This rearrangement joins TRBV18 to TRBJ2-7, with D perhaps matching TRBD1 (6 bases). V was shortened by 3 bases and J by 3 bases, with 12 bases between the two germline ends. The length of the CDR3 is 14 residues. CDR1 is KGHSH, CDR2 LQKENI, per germline. DNA for the CDR3: TGTGCCAGCTCACCCATCCAGGACAGCTACGAGCAGTACTTC. It translates to CASSPIQDSYEQYF.

The chain is built from TRBV28 and TRBJ2-3; 7 nucleotides line up with TRBD2. CDR1 and CDR2 from the germline V gene are MDHEN and SYDVKM. The V and J ends lost 1 base and 0 bases, in that order; junction bases with no gene match: 4. The CDR3 spans 16 residues. The CDR3 DNA is TGTGCCAGCAGTTTATATCTAGCGGCCAGCACAGATACGCAGTATTTT. It encodes CASSLYLAASTDTQYF.